This TCR beta chain originates from a study of shared clonotypes between healthy human individuals. Whole-study results and caveats: Memory subsets generally showed lower estimated richness than naive subsets. Non-shared clonotypes displayed generation probabilities falling below those of clonotypes present in all four donors.

Trimming removed 2 bases at V and 0 bases at J, with 13 bases between. In germline, CDR1 is MNHEY, CDR2 SMNVEV (reference sequence). The CDR3 length is 17 residues. A note on this clone: The antigen is undetermined.

Some clones are missing from TCRdb's copy, which holds only in-frame ones; the method was immunoSEQ multiplex PCR. The sample includes around 2,000,000 clones, around 93% of them seen just once. CD45RO-negative, CCR7-selected cells formed the naive CD8 fraction, which excluded terminally differentiated effector memory CD45RA+ cells. V gene TRBV27 combines with J gene TRBJ1-4; a weak D match, TRBD1 (5 bases). Sequenced input: naive CD8+ T cells from PBMCs. The TCR sequence derives from a man aged 18-30 years in good health. Some clones in this sample may be carry-over from other donors' samples. In DNA, the CDR3 is TGTGCCAGCAGTTTAGCCAGGGACTTTGCAACTAATGAAAAACTGTTTTTT. Translated: CASSLARDFATNEKLFF.